The next 32 T cell receptor beta chains were all read from a single sample in a study of T cell clonotyping in hematopoietic cell transplantation. Produced via immunoSEQ multiplex PCR; TCRdb's table is partial and in-frame only. Among approximately 5,800 clones, about 34% were seen once, and the ten largest hold 15% to 20%. The material was peripheral blood mononuclear cells, obtained 30 days after allogeneic stem cell transplant. These receptors were obtained from a female patient aged 50-59 years who had an allogeneic stem cell transplant from an unrelated donor, so the T cells may come from the graft donor. Some clones in this sample may be carry-over from other donors' samples.

The V call is TRBV9, the J call TRBJ2-1; 7 bases fit TRBD1. Germline V gene lookup returns CDR1 SGDLS and CDR2 YYNGEE. The CDR3 has 13 residues. Unmatched junction bases numbered 4, after V lost 3 bases and J lost 7 bases. CDR3 nucleotide sequence: TGTGCCAGCAGCGCAAACAGGGGAAATGAGCAGTTCTTC. Translation: CASSANRGNEQFF.

This clone turned up a few times. The rearrangement links TRBV4-1 to TRBJ1-3; no reliable D call. V gave up 3 bases and J gave up 4 bases, with 4 bases separating them. Germline assignment: CDR1 MGHRA and CDR2 YSYEKL. The CDR3 spans 12 residues. The CDR3 sequence: CASSHGGNTIYF. CDR3 in DNA: TGCGCCAGCAGCCATGGGGGAAACACCATATATTTT.

This clone occurred a few times. The rearrangement joins TRBV6-6 to TRBJ1-2; 9 positions match TRBD1. Germline V gene lookup returns CDR1 MNHNY and CDR2 SVGAGI (reference sequence). CDR3 length equals 13 residues. V dropped 5 bases and J dropped 8; count of bases not matched to a gene: 6. DNA of the CDR3: TGTGCCAGCAGTCTACAGGGGGCGGGGGGCTACACCTTC. Translated: CASSLQGAGGYTF.

There are a few counts of this clone. For the CDR3, the DNA is TGTGCCAGCAGTTACGGGCAGGGGGGCTACGAGCAGTACTTC. It translates to CASSYGQGGYEQYF. The V call is TRBV6-6, the J call TRBJ2-7; D perhaps matches TRBD1 (7 bases). In germline, CDR1 is MNHNY, CDR2 SVGAGI (reference sequence). This CDR3 has 14 amino acids. Trimming took 2 bases from V and 3 from J, leaving 11 bases between them.

The chain links TRBV6-4 to TRBJ2-7, with 8 bases fitting TRBD2. V lost 5 bases to trimming and J lost 6 bases; unmatched junction nucleotides: 6. The CDR3 length is 13 residues. Germline V gene sequence: CDR1 MRHNA, CDR2 SNTAGT. Here the CDR3 reads CASSPGGVGEQYF. DNA for the CDR3: TGTGCCAGCAGTCCCGGGGGGGTCGGCGAGCAGTACTTC.

As DNA, the CDR3 is TGTGCCAGCAGTTTACAGAGCACAGATACGCAGTATTTT. Translation gives CASSLQSTDTQYF. V gene TRBV6-5 combines with J gene TRBJ2-3; no firm D call. CDR3 length: 13 amino acids. Trimming took 4 bases from V and 0 from J, leaving 5 bases between them. Germline-derived CDR1 and CDR2 are MNHEY and SVGAGI.

This clone is deemed medium-sized. This rearrangement joins TRBV7-2 to TRBJ2-5, with 10 bases matching TRBD2. V shed 4 bases, J shed 2 bases, and the junction held 4 bases outside the gene matches. The CDR3 contains 15 residues. Germline CDR1 is SGHTA and CDR2 is FQGNSA. In DNA, the CDR3 is TGTGCCAGCAGCTCCGAGCGGGGGGGTCAAGAGACCCAGTACTTC. Its translation is CASSSERGGQETQYF.

The chain joins TRBV2 to TRBJ1-1, with no clear D. The CDR3 sequence is 11 residues long. Germline CDR1 is SNHLY and CDR2 is FYNNEI. The V and J ends lost 7 bases and 11 bases respectively, with 14 bases between them. The CDR3 protein is CASIEGFRAFF. In DNA form, the CDR3 reads TGTGCCAGCATAGAGGGATTTCGGGCTTTCTTT.

The chain recombines TRBV6-5 with TRBJ2-7; tentatively, D is TRBD1 (6 bases). Trimming removed 5 bases from V and 2 bases from J, with 13 bases in between. This CDR3 comprises 14 residues. CDR1 and CDR2 (germline): MNHEY, SVGAGI. CDR3 coding DNA: TGTGCCAGCAGTGGCCGGACAGCCACCTACGAGCAGTACTTC. Amino acids: CASSGRTATYEQYF.

The sample holds a few counts of this clone. V is TRBV5-4 and J is TRBJ1-2; D unresolved. The germline V gene has CDR1 SGHNT and CDR2 YYREEE (reference sequence). The CDR3 is 16 residues long. V was clipped by 2 bases and J by 3 bases, with 17 bases between them. The CDR3 DNA is TGTGCCAGCAGCTTTCGCCGGAGCCTAAGTTACTATGGCTACACCTTC. This encodes CASSFRRSLSYYGYTF.

As to this clone: The junction does not match germline at one end; this may be a read error. The V call is TRBV30, the J call TRBJ1-2; D not certain. The CDR3 sequence is 11 residues long. From germline, CDR1 is GTSNPN and CDR2 SVGIG (reference sequence). The CDR3 nucleotides are TGTGCCTGGGGATCCTCCTATGACTACACCTTC. Translated: CAWGSSYDYTF.

This clone was counted between two and nine times. CDR3: CASSLGLRGRSYEQYF. The CDR3 coding sequence is TGCGCCAGCAGCTTGGGGCTTCGCGGGCGGTCCTACGAGCAGTACTTC. The chain links TRBV5-1 to TRBJ2-7; TRBD2 might be the D (5 bases). The germline CDR1 and CDR2 sequences are SGHRS and YFSETQ. This CDR3 is built from 16 residues. Deletions cut 0 bases from V and 1 base from J, with 14 bases between.

This clone occurred once. J is TRBJ1-2 and V is TRBV30, with TRBD1 identical over 9 bases. V was clipped by 4 bases and J by 8 bases; unmatched bases: 8. Germline CDR1 GTSNPN, CDR2 SVGIG (reference sequence). The CDR3 sequence is 13 residues long. CDR3 sequence: CAWIRQGGKGYTF. CDR3 in DNA: TGTGCCTGGATCCGACAGGGGGGGAAGGGCTACACCTTC.

This clone was detected only a few times. The V and J genes are TRBV5-1 and TRBJ2-1; 9 positions match TRBD2. V shed 7 bases, J shed 6 bases, and the junction held 11 bases outside the gene matches. CDR3 length equals 15 residues. Germline-derived CDR1 and CDR2 are SGHRS and YFSETQ. CDR3 loop: CASWRGGLGANEQFF. The DNA of the CDR3 is TGCGCCAGCTGGCGGGGGGGCCTAGGGGCCAATGAGCAGTTCTTC.

This clone has a handful of counts. The rearrangement uses TRBV30 and TRBJ1-5; D may be TRBD1 (5 bases). The CDR3 is 15 amino acids. Trimming took off 2 bases at V and 2 bases at J, with 13 bases between the two ends. Germline-derived CDR1 and CDR2 are GTSNPN and SVGIG (reference sequence). Here the CDR3 DNA reads TGTGCCTGGAGTCGACGGGGAGGGGGCAATCAGCCCCAGCATTTT. Protein: CAWSRRGGGNQPQHF.

This chain connects TRBV2 to TRBJ1-6; 7 bases map to TRBD1. V lost 8 bases, J lost 7 bases, and 14 bases stayed unmatched. The CDR3 loop spans 16 amino acids. CDR1 and CDR2 from the germline V gene are SNHLY and FYNNEI. The DNA of the CDR3 is TGTGCCAGCCAATCCAGGGGGGAAAGAACCAATTCACCCCTCCACTTT. Translating gives CASQSRGERTNSPLHF.

V gene TRBV19 combines with J gene TRBJ1-4, with D uncertain. CDR1 is LNHDA, CDR2 SQIVND, per germline (reference sequence). Trimming removed 10 bases from V and 6 bases from J, with 15 bases in between. This CDR3 is built from 13 residues. The CDR3 DNA sequence: TGTGCCACTCATAGGAAGGGCGATGAAAAACTGTTTTTT. Amino acid sequence: CATHRKGDEKLFF.

There are a few counts of this clone. The CDR3 loop is CSVDVSYEQYF. The CDR3 bases are TGCAGCGTTGACGTCTCCTACGAGCAGTACTTC. This chain links TRBV29-1 with TRBJ2-5; no reliable D call. The better agreement between TRBJ2-7 and the DNA end casts doubt on the J call. The CDR3 runs to 11 residues. Looked up from germline, CDR1 is SQVTM and CDR2 is ANQGSEA.

The table lists this clone with a few counts. The V gene is TRBV30, the J gene TRBJ1-5; no firm D call. Germline V CDR1 and CDR2: GTSNPN, SVGIG (reference sequence). The CDR3 consists of 15 residues. The germline V and J ends were trimmed by 4 bases and 0 bases, with 13 bases remaining between them. Here the CDR3 reads CAWTGTADSNQPQHF. The CDR3, as DNA: TGTGCCTGGACCGGAACAGCTGATAGCAATCAGCCCCAGCATTTT.

V is TRBV30 and J is TRBJ1-1; 7 bases fit TRBD1. CDR1 is GTSNPN, CDR2 SVGIG, per germline (reference sequence). Germline trimming cut 5 bases from V and 4 bases from J; bases unmatched to any gene: 7. CDR3 length: 13 residues. CDR3 sequence reads: CAWDRVEGTEAFF. CDR3 DNA sequence: TGTGCCTGGGACAGGGTGGAGGGCACTGAAGCTTTCTTT. The variable domain in full, completed from reference TRBV30 and TRBJ1-1, reads SQTIHQWPATLVQPVGSPLSLECTVEGTSNPNLYWYRQAAGRGLQLLFYSVGIGQISSEVPQNLSASRPQDRQFILSSKKLLLSDSGFYLCAWDRVEGTEAFFGQGTRLTVV.

V and J are TRBV30 and TRBJ2-7; perhaps TRBD1 as D (5 bases). Trimming removed 5 bases at V and 3 bases at J, with 11 bases between. The CDR3 is 12 amino acids. CDR1 GTSNPN and CDR2 SVGIG come from the germline V gene (reference sequence). CDR3 sequence: CAWGGGHYEQYF. As DNA, the CDR3 is TGTGCCTGGGGCGGCGGACACTACGAGCAGTACTTC. Filled out from reference TRBV30 and TRBJ2-7, the complete variable domain reads SQTIHQWPATLVQPVGSPLSLECTVEGTSNPNLYWYRQAAGRGLQLLFYSVGIGQISSEVPQNLSASRPQDRQFILSSKKLLLSDSGFYLCAWGGGHYEQYFGPGTRLTVT.

This clone showed up just a few times. The chain links TRBV25-1 to TRBJ2-1; TRBD2 is a possible D gene (6 bases). Germline-derived CDR1 and CDR2 are MGHDK and SYGVNS. CDR3 length: 15 amino acids. V lost 2 bases and J lost 4, with 12 bases in between. CDR3 in DNA: TGTGCCAGCAGTGAAGGCGGGACTCCTTACAATGAGCAGTTCTTC. Translation: CASSEGGTPYNEQFF.

This clone has a handful of counts. V gene TRBV29-1 combines with J gene TRBJ2-7; 9 bases line up with TRBD1. The germline CDR1 and CDR2 sequences are SQVTM and ANQGSEA. The CDR3 covers 13 residues. The V gene end was trimmed by 4 bases and the J gene end by 5 bases; junction bases not matched to a gene: 6. The CDR3 reads CSVVPQGANEQYF. The CDR3 DNA reads as TGCAGCGTTGTTCCACAGGGGGCTAACGAGCAGTACTTC.

This clone is categorized as medium-sized (0.01 to 0.1%). The DNA of the CDR3 is TGTGCCAGCAGCGTAGGACAGGGAAACACCGGGGAGCTGTTTTTT. Translated: CASSVGQGNTGELFF. This chain joins TRBV9 and TRBJ2-2; 7 nucleotides line up with TRBD1. The CDR3 totals 15 residues. Unmatched junction bases numbered 1, after V lost 0 bases and J lost 2 bases. CDR1 SGDLS and CDR2 YYNGEE come from the germline V gene.

The rearrangement joins TRBV6-5 to TRBJ2-7, with 7 bases aligning to TRBD2. V dropped 0 bases and J dropped 7; count of bases not matched to a gene: 6. The length of the CDR3 is 14 residues. CDR1 and CDR2 (germline): MNHEY, SVGAGI. CDR3 sequence (DNA): TGTGCCAGCAGTTACTCGAACGACGGGAGGGAGCAGTACTTC. Protein sequence: CASSYSNDGREQYF.

This sequence joins TRBV5-6 and TRBJ1-1, with no clear D. Looked up from germline, CDR1 is SGHDT and CDR2 is YYEEEE. The CDR3 length is 12 residues. Trimming took 3 bases from V and 5 from J, leaving 8 bases between them. CDR3 loop: CASSWGLTEAFF. CDR3 DNA sequence: TGTGCCAGCAGCTGGGGTTTGACTGAAGCTTTCTTT.

This clone appeared a few times. The chain recombines TRBV6-6 with TRBJ1-5; 9 bases are shared with TRBD1. The CDR3 spans 16 residues. Germline CDR1 reads MNHNY; CDR2 reads SVGAGI (reference sequence). With V trimmed by 6 bases and J by 3 bases, 9 bases remained unmatched. The CDR3 sequence: CASRSDRGFPNQPQHF. The CDR3 DNA reads as TGTGCCAGCAGGTCGGACAGGGGTTTTCCCAATCAGCCCCAGCATTTT.

The V and J genes are TRBV5-6 and TRBJ1-2; D unclear. Germline CDR1 and CDR2: SGHDT and YYEEEE. CDR3 size: 12 residues. V was pared by 2 bases and J by 5 bases, with 7 bases between. CDR3 nucleotide sequence: TGTGCCAGCAGCTTATACAGATATGGCTACACCTTC. Encoded protein: CASSLYRYGYTF.

This clone has a handful of counts. The chain links TRBV5-1 to TRBJ2-3, with 10 bases lining up with TRBD2. The CDR3 contains 16 residues. CDR1 and CDR2 (germline): SGHRS, YFSETQ. The trim removed 3 bases at V and 0 bases at J, leaving 4 bases unmatched. The CDR3 nucleotides are TGCGCCAGCAGCTCGTTAGCGGGGGGAAGCACAGATACGCAGTATTTT. It specifies CASSSLAGGSTDTQYF.

In its sample, this clone ranks as medium-sized (0.01 to 0.1%). The rearrangement links TRBV6-5 to TRBJ2-7; D possibly corresponds to TRBD1 (6 bases). Germline V CDR1 and CDR2: MNHEY, SVGAGI. This CDR3 region has 14 residues. V was clipped by 6 bases and J by 7 bases, with 19 bases between them. The CDR3 DNA reads as TGTGCCAGCAGCCAAACAGGGCCCACGGGGGAGCAGTACTTC. This translates into CASSQTGPTGEQYF.

The J gene is TRBJ2-7, the V gene TRBV9; D tentatively fits TRBD1 or TRBD2 (5 bases each). V dropped 3 bases and J dropped 0 bases, with 10 bases sitting between them. There are 14 residues in the CDR3. Germline V gene sequence: CDR1 SGDLS, CDR2 YYNGEE. CDR3 region: CASSGGTNSYEQYF. For the CDR3, the DNA is TGTGCCAGCAGCGGAGGGACGAACTCCTACGAGCAGTACTTC. Filled out from reference TRBV9 and TRBJ2-7, the complete variable domain reads DSGVTQTPKHLITATGQRVTLRCSPRSGDLSVYWYQQSLDQGLQFLIQYYNGEERAKGNILERFSAQQFPDLHSELNLSSLELGDSALYFCASSGGTNSYEQYFGPGTRLTVT.

This clone has a handful of counts. The V call is TRBV19, the J call TRBJ1-5; D is ambiguous. The CDR3 is 15 amino acids. V gave up 1 base and J gave up 0 bases, with 7 bases separating them. Germline V gene data show CDR1 as LNHDA and CDR2 as SQIVND (reference sequence). The CDR3 DNA is TGTGCCAGTAGTATAGTCCCGTTTAGCAATCAGCCCCAGCATTTT. It translates to CASSIVPFSNQPQHF.